This TCR beta chain was sequenced in a study of blood T cell repertoires in COVID-19. Authors' processing steps: Amplification from reference gene primers served as the basis for estimated nucleated cell counts. The repertoire was sequenced with immunoSEQ multiplex PCR; TCRdb's copy has only in-frame clones and lacks some. V and J calls and clone size are as listed in that table; D and trimming were resolved from the DNA. The sample carries 150,000 to 200,000 clones, about 85% recorded once. Per germline, CDR1 SEHNR and CDR2 FQNEAQ (reference sequence). V gave up 5 bases and J gave up 3 bases; unmatched junction bases: 9. The CDR3 has 15 amino acids.

What was sequenced was peripheral blood. The source is a man in his fifties or sixties with active or convalescent COVID-19. The chain has TRBV7-9 and TRBJ2-7, with 8 positions matching TRBD1. CDR3: CASSPGQVGDYEQYF. CDR3 DNA: TGTGCCAGCAGCCCGGGACAGGTGGGTGACTACGAGCAGTACTTC.